The 14 T cell receptor beta chains in this list originate from one sample, sequenced in a study of shared clonotypes between healthy human individuals. Positive CCR7 selection of CD45RO-negative cells yielded the naive CD8 cells, and terminally differentiated effector memory CD45RA+ cells were excluded. Sequenced by immunoSEQ multiplex PCR; TCRdb stores in-frame clones only, minus some. The sample contains about 700,000 clones, approximately 90% of which appear only once. What was sequenced was naive CD8+ T cells sorted from blood. These TCRs come from a man aged 25-45 years in good health.

About this clone: This specimen includes other DNA sequences encoding the same CDR3. The chain employs TRBV27 and TRBJ1-1; tentative D call: TRBD1 (6 bases). The length of the CDR3 is 14 residues. The V gene lost 5 bases and the J gene lost 0 bases, with 10 bases spanning the gap. The germline gives CDR1 MNHEY, CDR2 SMNVEV (reference sequence). The CDR3 coding sequence is TGTGCCAGCAGTCCCGGACAGCTGAACACTGAAGCTTTCTTT. It specifies CASSPGQLNTEAFF.

A note on this clone: Distinct nucleotide sequences in the sample also encode this CDR3. V usage is TRBV4-1 and J usage is TRBJ2-7, with TRBD1 matching 7 bases. Germline CDR1 and CDR2: MGHRA and YSYEKL. V shed 2 bases, J shed 3 bases, and the junction held 1 base outside the gene matches. This CDR3 has 13 amino acids. The CDR3 DNA reads as TGCGCCAGCAGCCAAAGACAGGGCTACGAGCAGTACTTC. This codes for CASSQRQGYEQYF.

V usage is TRBV6-6 and J usage is TRBJ1-1, with a weak D call TRBD1 (5 bases). V lost 4 bases and J 3 bases, leaving 12 bases between the germline ends. The CDR3 covers 14 residues. CDR1 is MNHNY and CDR2 is SVGAGI in the germline V gene (reference sequence). The CDR3 DNA is TGTGCCAGCAGTTGGGGACGTATGGACACTGAAGCTTTCTTT. Its translation is CASSWGRMDTEAFF.

The chain employs TRBV27 and TRBJ2-1; tentatively, D is TRBD1 (6 bases). Germline V lookup: CDR1 MNHEY, CDR2 SMNVEV (reference sequence). V lost 4 bases to trimming and J lost 14 bases, with 18 bases between them. The CDR3 totals 13 residues. CDR3 protein: CASSSPRQVKEFF. The CDR3, as DNA: TGTGCCAGCAGTTCCCCGAGACAGGTAAAGGAGTTCTTC.

The J gene is TRBJ2-7, the V gene TRBV2, with D unclear. The V and J ends lost 1 base and 3 bases respectively, with 7 bases between them. The CDR3 has 13 amino acids. Germline V lookup: CDR1 SNHLY, CDR2 FYNNEI. The CDR3 coding sequence is TGTGCCAGCAGTGAAGGGGCCTTCTACGAGCAGTACTTC. It specifies CASSEGAFYEQYF.

This clone was counted once. A far larger clone is one base from this, pointing to a likely read error. The rearrangement links TRBV28 to TRBJ1-2; D is uncertain. The germline V gene encodes CDR1 MDHEN and CDR2 SYDVKM. Trimming took 8 bases from V and 3 from J, leaving 7 bases between them. This CDR3 comprises 11 residues. CDR3 nucleotides: TGTGCCAGCGGAAAGGACTATGGCTACACCTTC. Protein sequence: CASGKDYGYTF.

This clone was recorded a few times. The chain combines TRBV7-9 with TRBJ2-5; either TRBD1 or TRBD2 may fit D (6 bases each). There are 17 residues in the CDR3. V gave up 4 bases and J gave up 5 bases, with 23 bases separating them. From germline, CDR1 is SEHNR and CDR2 FQNEAQ (reference sequence). CDR3 loop: CASSSPEGQGPRETQYF. CDR3 coding DNA: TGTGCCAGCAGCTCCCCGGAGGGGCAGGGGCCTAGGGAGACCCAGTACTTC.

The rearrangement links TRBV10-3 to TRBJ2-1; possibly TRBD1 for D (5 bases). Trimming left V 3 bases short and J 13 bases short, with 16 bases between. This CDR3 is built from 13 residues. Germline V gene data show CDR1 as ENHRY and CDR2 as SYGVKD. The DNA of the CDR3 is TGTGCCATCAGTGACCCCCTTTCCAGGGAACAGTTCTTC. Translating gives CAISDPLSREQFF.

The chain is built from TRBV30 and TRBJ2-2, with D possibly being TRBD1 or TRBD2 (5 bases each). The V end lost 6 bases, the J end lost 6 bases, and 14 bases lay between the germline ends. The CDR3 is 13 residues long. CDR1 and CDR2 (germline): GTSNPN, SVGIG (reference sequence). CDR3 DNA: TGTGCCTGTCAATACGGGGCGCCCGGGGAGCTGTTTTTT. As protein: CACQYGAPGELFF.

The V and J genes are TRBV7-9 and TRBJ1-1; unclear D gene. Looked up from germline, CDR1 is SEHNR and CDR2 is FQNEAQ (reference sequence). Trimming removed 5 bases from V and 11 bases from J, with 27 bases in between. The CDR3 runs to 16 residues. CDR3 DNA sequence: TGTGCCAGCAGCAGACTCCAGAGCCCACTCCGTGTGTACGCTTTCTTT. Its protein product is CASSRLQSPLRVYAFF.

The J gene is TRBJ2-2, the V gene TRBV5-6; D ambiguous. Germline CDR1 reads SGHDT; CDR2 reads YYEEEE. V was shortened by 4 bases and J by 3 bases, with 10 bases between the two germline ends. The CDR3 runs to 14 residues. The DNA of the CDR3 is TGTGCCAGCAGCCCGGTAGGGTACACCGGGGAGCTGTTTTTT. Protein sequence: CASSPVGYTGELFF.

The chain employs TRBV7-6 and TRBJ2-2; 7 bases align to TRBD2. Germline V gene sequence: CDR1 SGHVS, CDR2 FNYEAQ. J lost 6 bases, V lost 8 bases, and 21 bases had no gene match. The CDR3 contains 18 residues. This CDR3 is CASSHPSTGTTPPGELFF. In nucleotides, the CDR3 is TGTGCCAGCTCCCATCCCTCAACCGGGACTACACCACCCGGGGAGCTGTTTTTT.

The chain uses TRBV4-1 and TRBJ2-1; 10 bases map to TRBD1. The germline V gene encodes CDR1 MGHRA and CDR2 YSYEKL. Trimming removed 1 base from V and 6 bases from J; junction bases left unmatched: 0. The CDR3 is 14 residues long. CDR3 DNA sequence: TGCGCCAGCAGCCAAGGGACAGGGGGCAATGAGCAGTTCTTC. Protein product: CASSQGTGGNEQFF.

The chain couples TRBV4-1 to TRBJ2-2; D remains unclear. The CDR3 loop spans 14 amino acids. Trimming shortened V by 0 bases and J by 6 bases, and 8 bases separated the two germline ends. CDR1 and CDR2 from the germline V gene are MGHRA and YSYEKL. The CDR3 sequence is CASSQDSQSGELFF. CDR3 coding DNA: TGCGCCAGCAGCCAAGATAGTCAATCCGGGGAGCTGTTTTTT.